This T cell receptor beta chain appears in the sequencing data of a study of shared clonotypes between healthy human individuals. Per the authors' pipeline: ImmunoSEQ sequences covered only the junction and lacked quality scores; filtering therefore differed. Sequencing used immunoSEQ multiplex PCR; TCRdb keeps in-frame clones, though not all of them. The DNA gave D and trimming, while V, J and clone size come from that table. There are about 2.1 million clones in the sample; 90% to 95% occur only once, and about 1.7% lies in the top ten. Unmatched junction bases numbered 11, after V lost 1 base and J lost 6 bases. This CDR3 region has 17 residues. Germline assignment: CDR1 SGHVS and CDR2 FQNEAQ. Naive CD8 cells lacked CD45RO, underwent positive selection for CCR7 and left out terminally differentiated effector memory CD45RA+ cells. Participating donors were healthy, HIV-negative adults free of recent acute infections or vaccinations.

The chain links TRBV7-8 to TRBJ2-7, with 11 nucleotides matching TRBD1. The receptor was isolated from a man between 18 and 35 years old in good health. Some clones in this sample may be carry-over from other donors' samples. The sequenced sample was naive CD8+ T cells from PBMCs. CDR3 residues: CASSLGEPGQGVIEQYF. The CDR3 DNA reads TGTGCCAGCAGCTTAGGGGAACCGGGACAGGGGGTTATCGAGCAGTACTTC.